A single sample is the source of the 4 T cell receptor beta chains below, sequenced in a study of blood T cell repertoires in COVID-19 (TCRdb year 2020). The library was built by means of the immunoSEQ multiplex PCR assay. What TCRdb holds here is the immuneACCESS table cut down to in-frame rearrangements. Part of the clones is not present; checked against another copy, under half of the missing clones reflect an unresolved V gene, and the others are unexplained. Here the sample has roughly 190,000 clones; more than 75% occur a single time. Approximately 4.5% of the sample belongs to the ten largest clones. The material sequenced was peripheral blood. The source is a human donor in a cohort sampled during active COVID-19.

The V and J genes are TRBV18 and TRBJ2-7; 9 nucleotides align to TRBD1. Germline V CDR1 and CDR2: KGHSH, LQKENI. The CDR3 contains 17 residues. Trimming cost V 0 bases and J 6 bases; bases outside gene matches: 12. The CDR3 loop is CASSPPSSGTGRGEQYF. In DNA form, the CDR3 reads TGTGCCAGCTCACCACCTTCCTCCGGGACAGGGCGTGGCGAGCAGTACTTC.

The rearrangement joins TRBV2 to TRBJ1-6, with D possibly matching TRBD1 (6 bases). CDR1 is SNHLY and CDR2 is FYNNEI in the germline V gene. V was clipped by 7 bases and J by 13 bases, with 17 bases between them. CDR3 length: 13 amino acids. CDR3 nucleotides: TGTGCCAGCATACGACAGGAGAACCTTCCCCTCCACTTT. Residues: CASIRQENLPLHF.

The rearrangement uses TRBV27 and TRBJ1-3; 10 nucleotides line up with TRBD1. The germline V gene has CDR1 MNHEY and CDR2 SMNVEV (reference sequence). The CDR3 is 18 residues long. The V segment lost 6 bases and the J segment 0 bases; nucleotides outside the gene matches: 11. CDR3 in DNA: TGTGCCAGCAGGAGGACAGGGGGACAACGGTACTCTGGAAACACCATATATTTT. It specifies CASRRTGGQRYSGNTIYF.

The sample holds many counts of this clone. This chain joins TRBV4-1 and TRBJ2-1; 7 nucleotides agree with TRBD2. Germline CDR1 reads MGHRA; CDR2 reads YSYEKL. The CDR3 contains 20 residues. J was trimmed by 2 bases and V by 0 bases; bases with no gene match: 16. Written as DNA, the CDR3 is TGCGCCAGCAGCCAAGATCGGGGGGAGAATCTTAGCGGTACCTACAATGAGCAGTTCTTC. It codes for CASSQDRGENLSGTYNEQFF.